The present entry profiles one TCR beta chain with its context. Germline-derived CDR1 and CDR2 are SGHTA and FQGTGA. The CDR3 runs to 15 residues. The V end was cut by 5 bases, the J end by 3 bases, with 14 bases between. The protocol was immunoSEQ multiplex PCR, while the TCRdb copy is restricted to in-frame clones and leaves out a portion. The sample lists 60,000 to 75,000 clones, 91% seen once, with around 0.81% in the top ten. The entry originates in a study of T cell changes during pregnancy in multiple sclerosis. V is TRBV7-3 and J is TRBJ2-1, with D perhaps TRBD2 (6 bases). This specimen was peripheral blood, taken before pregnancy. The source of this sequence is a female donor with multiple sclerosis, enrolled in a pregnancy study. In DNA, the CDR3 is TGTGCCAGCAGCCAGGGCGGGGACCGCTACAATGAGCAGTTCTTC. It is translated as CASSQGGDRYNEQFF.